Shown below are 30 T cell receptor beta chains from a single sample sequenced in a study of cytomegalovirus exposure and HLA in healthy donors. The PCR was carried out with 60 Vbeta primers and 13 Jbeta primers. Clones were sequenced by immunoSEQ multiplex PCR, and TCRdb holds only the in-frame ones, with some missing. The repertoire holds roughly 100,000 clones, with 79% as singletons. Material for sequencing was PBMCs. The receptors stem from a male donor in good health and CMV-seropositive.

The chain recombines TRBV18 with TRBJ2-7; TRBD1 matches at 10 bases. The germline gives CDR1 KGHSH, CDR2 LQKENI. The CDR3 runs 13 residues. The V gene end was trimmed by 6 bases and the J gene end by 4 bases; junction bases not matched to a gene: 3. The CDR3 nucleotides are TGTGCCAGCTCGGAGGGACAGGGGTACGAGCAGTACTTC. Translated, it gives CASSEGQGYEQYF.

The chain combines TRBV7-2 with TRBJ2-1, with D possibly being TRBD1 (6 bases). The V gene's germline CDR1 is SGHTA and CDR2 FQGNSA. V was cut by 1 base and J by 6 bases, with 13 bases left in between. CDR3 length: 15 residues. The CDR3 nucleotides read TGTGCCAGCAGCTTAGATGGGGGCCCAATCAATGAGCAGTTCTTC. This sequence encodes CASSLDGGPINEQFF.

The chain links TRBV30 to TRBJ1-2; TRBD1 might be the D (5 bases). Germline assignment: CDR1 GTSNPN and CDR2 SVGIG (reference sequence). CDR3 length: 12 residues. Trimming removed 1 base from V and 8 bases from J, with 11 bases in between. Written as DNA, the CDR3 is TGTGCCTGGAGTGGACAGTTACCGGGCTACACCTTC. Encoded protein: CAWSGQLPGYTF.

The gene calls are TRBV5-1 and TRBJ2-4; 8 bases match TRBD1. The CDR3 runs 14 residues. Germline CDR1 reads SGHRS; CDR2 reads YFSETQ. The ends lost 2 bases at V and 6 bases at J; junction bases unmatched: 4. DNA for the CDR3: TGCGCCAGCAGCTTTCCTGACAGGGGAAACATTCAGTACTTC. Translating gives CASSFPDRGNIQYF.

This chain links TRBV9 with TRBJ2-4, with D perhaps matching TRBD2 (5 bases). Germline CDR1 reads SGDLS; CDR2 reads YYNGEE. CDR3 length: 16 residues. Trimming removed 4 bases at V and 1 base at J, with 15 bases between. The CDR3: CASSYGPPGAKNIQYF. The CDR3 DNA is TGTGCCAGCAGCTATGGACCGCCGGGGGCCAAAAACATTCAGTACTTC.

This chain links TRBV5-1 with TRBJ2-5; no reliable D call. The CDR3 totals 15 residues. The germline gives CDR1 SGHRS, CDR2 YFSETQ. Trimming shortened V by 1 base and J by 2 bases, and 12 bases separated the two germline ends. The CDR3 region is CASSLKVAAQETQYF. The DNA for the CDR3 is TGCGCCAGCAGCTTGAAGGTAGCCGCACAAGAGACCCAGTACTTC. Together with reference TRBV5-1 and TRBJ2-5, the CDR3 gives the full variable domain: KAGVTQTPRYLIKTRGQQVTLSCSPISGHRSVSWYQQTPGQGLQFLFEYFSETQRNKGNFPGRFSGRQFSNSRSEMNVSTLELGDSALYLCASSLKVAAQETQYFGPGTRLLVL.

The chain recombines TRBV28 with TRBJ2-7; TRBD1 agrees at 8 bases. Germline V gene sequence: CDR1 MDHEN, CDR2 SYDVKM. With V trimmed by 5 bases and J by 3 bases, 9 bases remained unmatched. CDR3 size: 15 residues. The CDR3 protein is CASSPPPGQVYEQYF. The DNA of the CDR3 is TGTGCCAGCAGTCCTCCTCCGGGACAGGTCTACGAGCAGTACTTC.

The chain uses TRBV27 and TRBJ2-7; TRBD1 is a possible D gene (6 bases). Germline values: CDR1 MNHEY, CDR2 SMNVEV (reference sequence). This CDR3 region has 15 residues. V was pared by 5 bases and J by 2 bases, with 16 bases between. CDR3 sequence reads: CASSPYDRFTYEQYF. CDR3 nucleotides: TGTGCCAGCAGTCCATACGACAGGTTTACCTACGAGCAGTACTTC.

The chain combines TRBV10-3 with TRBJ2-7, with D possibly being TRBD2 (5 bases). The CDR3 runs 13 residues. Germline CDR1 reads ENHRY; CDR2 reads SYGVKD. The V and J ends lost 2 bases and 2 bases respectively, with 7 bases between them. CDR3 protein: CAISESGAYEQYF. CDR3 sequence (DNA): TGTGCCATCAGTGAGAGCGGAGCCTACGAGCAGTACTTC.

The chain employs TRBV5-6 and TRBJ2-7; 9 nucleotides align to TRBD1. V was clipped by 4 bases and J by 3 bases; unmatched bases: 5. This CDR3 is built from 14 residues. The germline V gene encodes CDR1 SGHDT and CDR2 YYEEEE. The CDR3 coding sequence is TGTGCCAGCAGCCCGTCGGGACAGGGCTACGAGCAGTACTTC. Translating gives CASSPSGQGYEQYF.

The chain couples TRBV28 to TRBJ1-1; 10 bases are shared with TRBD1. V lost 6 bases to trimming and J lost 2 bases; unmatched junction nucleotides: 9. CDR3 size: 16 residues. Germline V gene data show CDR1 as MDHEN and CDR2 as SYDVKM. The CDR3 nucleotides are TGTGCCAGCAGACCTAGGACAGGGGGTTCCAACACTGAAGCTTTCTTT. Protein: CASRPRTGGSNTEAFF. Full variable domain (missing parts from reference TRBV28 and TRBJ1-1): DVKVTQSSRYLVKRTGEKVFLECVQDMDHENMFWYRQDPGLGLRLIYFSYDVKMKEKGDIPEGYSVSREKKERFSLILESASTNQTSMYLCASRPRTGGSNTEAFFGQGTRLTVV.

This chain links TRBV7-9 with TRBJ1-3, with 10 bases identical to TRBD1. The CDR3 covers 17 residues. The ends lost 1 base at V and 0 bases at J; junction bases unmatched: 3. Looked up from germline, CDR1 is SEHNR and CDR2 is FQNEAQ (reference sequence). The CDR3 DNA reads as TGTGCCAGCAGCTTAGGGGGACAGGGGTTCTCTGGAAACACCATATATTTT. Its translation: CASSLGGQGFSGNTIYF.

This clone turned up a few times. The J gene is TRBJ1-4, the V gene TRBV7-3; D is possibly TRBD1 (5 bases). V dropped 0 bases and J dropped 6 bases, with 8 bases sitting between them. This CDR3 is 14 amino acids long. Germline CDR1 is SGHTA and CDR2 is FQGTGA. CDR3 nucleotide sequence: TGTGCCAGCAGCTTAACGGGGGGGGATGAAAAACTGTTTTTT. Translated: CASSLTGGDEKLFF.

The chain is built from TRBV11-2 and TRBJ2-7; TRBD1 aligns across 7 bases. Germline V gene data show CDR1 as SGHAT and CDR2 as FQNNGV. J lost 5 bases, V lost 3 bases, and 7 bases had no gene match. CDR3 size: 14 residues. CDR3 in DNA: TGTGCCAGCAGCTTCACCAGGGGGTTGGACGAGCAGTACTTC. As protein: CASSFTRGLDEQYF.

This rearrangement joins TRBV7-9 to TRBJ1-6, with 7 bases fitting TRBD1. V dropped 3 bases and J dropped 10; count of bases not matched to a gene: 9. CDR1 and CDR2 (germline): SEHNR, FQNEAQ (reference sequence). This CDR3 spans 15 amino acids. CDR3 coding DNA: TGTGCCAGCAGCTTGGAGGGGGCGCGAAGATCACCCCTCCACTTT. Its translation is CASSLEGARRSPLHF.

The genes are TRBV4-2 and TRBJ1-3, with D maybe TRBD1 (6 bases). This CDR3 is built from 17 residues. Germline V gene data show CDR1 as LGHNA and CDR2 as YNFKEQ. V was trimmed by 0 bases and J by 2 bases, leaving 14 bases between them. The CDR3 reads CASSQDVGQGTGNTIYF. The CDR3 nucleotides are TGTGCCAGCAGCCAAGACGTGGGGCAGGGGACTGGAAACACCATATATTTT.

The genes are TRBV29-1 and TRBJ1-5; D might be TRBD1 (6 bases). Germline-derived CDR1 and CDR2 are SQVTM and ANQGSEA. Trimming shortened V by 5 bases and J by 3 bases, and 17 bases separated the two germline ends. The CDR3 has 15 residues. This chain's CDR3 is CSVTINRANNQPQHF. The DNA of the CDR3 is TGCAGCGTTACTATAAACAGGGCCAACAATCAGCCCCAGCATTTT. Together with reference TRBV29-1 and TRBJ1-5, the CDR3 gives the full variable domain: SAVISQKPSRDICQRGTSLTIQCQVDSQVTMMFWYRQQPGQSLTLIATANQGSEATYESGFVIDKFPISRPNLTFSTLTVSNMSPEDSSIYLCSVTINRANNQPQHFGDGTRLSIL.

This sequence joins TRBV6-5 and TRBJ2-1, with D possibly TRBD1 on 7 matching bases. Germline values: CDR1 MNHEY, CDR2 SVGAGI. This CDR3 region has 14 residues. Trimming removed 5 bases at V and 9 bases at J, with 17 bases between. CDR3: CASSDTPGGTEQFF. The CDR3 DNA is TGTGCCAGCAGTGACACCCCAGGGGGGACTGAGCAGTTCTTC.

The chain carries TRBV18 and TRBJ1-1; the D is unclear. CDR3 length: 13 amino acids. Germline V lookup: CDR1 KGHSH, CDR2 LQKENI. V lost 3 bases and J 1 base, leaving 6 bases between the germline ends. The CDR3 region is CASSPGPNTEAFF. The CDR3 DNA is TGTGCCAGCTCACCTGGCCCGAACACTGAAGCTTTCTTT.

The chain has TRBV4-1 and TRBJ1-1, with 7 positions matching TRBD1. After removal of 2 bases from V and 1 base from J, the junction contained 10 bases not matched to a gene. Per the germline V gene, CDR1 is MGHRA and CDR2 is YSYEKL. The CDR3 contains 17 residues. The CDR3 sequence: CASSQRRTGTANTEAFF. The CDR3 coding sequence is TGCGCCAGCAGCCAAAGGAGGACCGGGACAGCGAACACTGAAGCTTTCTTT.

The V and J genes are TRBV29-1 and TRBJ1-2; D unresolved. Germline lookup yields CDR1 SQVTM and CDR2 ANQGSEA. With 1 base removed from V and 4 bases from J, the gap between germline ends came to 7 bases. The CDR3 contains 12 residues. This CDR3 is CSVEGGIYGYTF. The CDR3 nucleotides are TGCAGCGTTGAAGGCGGGATCTATGGCTACACCTTC.

V usage is TRBV7-9 and J usage is TRBJ2-7; D is perhaps TRBD1 (6 bases). CDR1 is SEHNR and CDR2 is FQNEAQ in the germline V gene (reference sequence). The CDR3 sequence is 14 residues long. Trimming shortened V by 6 bases and J by 7 bases, and 19 bases separated the two germline ends. The CDR3 DNA sequence: TGTGCCAGCAGGATGAATACAGGGCCCACGGAGCAGTACTTC. It specifies CASRMNTGPTEQYF.

This clone has only a few counts. The chain couples TRBV6-1 to TRBJ1-5, with TRBD1 identical over 9 bases. This CDR3 is 15 amino acids long. V lost 5 bases to trimming and J lost 2 bases; unmatched junction nucleotides: 4. Germline CDR1 and CDR2: MNHNS and SASEGT. CDR3 sequence: CASSPRTGGNQPQHF. The CDR3, as DNA: TGTGCCAGCAGTCCACGGACAGGGGGCAATCAGCCCCAGCATTTT.

The chain joins TRBV2 to TRBJ1-1; 7 bases map to TRBD1. Trimming at V came to 6 bases and at J to 4 bases, leaving 11 bases not matched to a gene. Per the germline V gene, CDR1 is SNHLY and CDR2 is FYNNEI. The CDR3 is made up of 15 amino acids. This CDR3 is CASRSTGDGVTEAFF. CDR3 bases: TGTGCCAGCAGGAGTACAGGGGATGGAGTCACTGAAGCTTTCTTT. Drawing the rest from reference TRBV2 and TRBJ1-1, the complete variable domain is EPEVTQTPSHQVTQMGQEVILRCVPISNHLYFYWYRQILGQKVEFLVSFYNNEISEKSEIFDDQFSVERPDGSNFTLKIRSTKLEDSAMYFCASRSTGDGVTEAFFGQGTRLTVV.

This chain joins TRBV12-2 and TRBJ2-1; TRBD2 is the table's D call, not checked against the DNA. TRBV12-2 is a pseudogene. CDR3 length: 18 residues. CDR3: CASRPHSTGIAGGIVQFF. In nucleotides, the CDR3 is TGTGCAAGTCGCCCTCACTCCACGGGGATAGCGGGGGGGATCGTGCAGTTCTTC.

This chain joins TRBV7-9 and TRBJ1-1; 8 nucleotides align to TRBD1. V was pared by 5 bases and J by 5 bases, with 7 bases of the junction left unmatched. CDR3 length equals 14 residues. Germline assignment: CDR1 SEHNR and CDR2 FQNEAQ (reference sequence). The CDR3 protein is CASSQQGEWTEAFF. The CDR3 DNA is TGTGCCAGCAGCCAACAGGGGGAGTGGACTGAAGCTTTCTTT.

The chain links TRBV27 to TRBJ1-1; 7 nucleotides align to TRBD1. This CDR3 is 14 amino acids long. V lost 4 bases and J lost 1; bases outside the gene matches: 3. Germline assignment: CDR1 MNHEY and CDR2 SMNVEV (reference sequence). This chain's CDR3 is CASSSGQTNTEAFF. CDR3 coding DNA: TGTGCCAGCAGTTCGGGACAGACGAACACTGAAGCTTTCTTT.

J is TRBJ1-4 and V is TRBV5-4; weak D call: TRBD1 (6 bases). In germline, CDR1 is SGHNT, CDR2 YYREEE (reference sequence). Trimming stripped 0 bases from V and 0 bases from J, with 12 bases between. The CDR3 spans 17 residues. CDR3 bases: TGTGCCAGCAGCTTGGACAGGGCGGGGGCAACTAATGAAAAACTGTTTTTT. Translation: CASSLDRAGATNEKLFF.

This chain connects TRBV5-1 to TRBJ1-4, with a tentative D call TRBD1 (6 bases). CDR3 size: 14 residues. Germline V gene data show CDR1 as SGHRS and CDR2 as YFSETQ. Deletions cut 1 base from V and 7 bases from J, with 11 bases between. In DNA, the CDR3 is TGCGCCAGCAGCTTGCGGGGGGCCAGTGAAAAACTGTTTTTT. Its protein is CASSLRGASEKLFF.

CDR3 sequence: CASSSRQGATEAFF. Here the CDR3 DNA reads TGCGCCAGCAGCTCGAGACAGGGGGCGACTGAAGCTTTCTTT. This chain links TRBV5-1 with TRBJ1-1; TRBD1 agrees at 10 bases. Trimming took 3 bases from V and 5 from J; bases not matched to a gene: 4. From germline, CDR1 is SGHRS and CDR2 YFSETQ. The CDR3 loop spans 14 amino acids.